The rows below give T cell receptor beta chains drawn from one sample of a study of beta chain features in type 1 diabetes. Some clones are missing from TCRdb's copy, which holds only in-frame ones; the method was immunoSEQ multiplex PCR. The table has hundreds of thousands of clones, roughly 12% seen once. Sequencing was done on a sample of naive CD4+ T cells from blood. These TCRs come from a man aged 18 to 29 in good health. Both conserved end residues are part of each CDR3. A D gene is named only where the DNA matches it firmly. Clone size appears in some rows only: once, few, many, or a class for an expanded clone.

clone_size d_call j_call v_call cdr3_aa cdr3_nt
- - TRBJ1-5 TRBV21-1 CASERTRDTCNQPQHF TGTGCCAGCGAAAGGACCCGGGACACTTGCAATCAGCCCCAGCATTTT
- - TRBJ1-4 TRBV7-2 CASSLIGRANEKLFF TGTGCCAGCAGCTTGATTGGTAGAGCTAATGAAAAACTGTTTTTT
- TRBD1 TRBJ2-5 TRBV2 CASSVEGQGLQYF TGTGCCAGCAGCGTTGAAGGACAGGGCCTCCAGTACTTC
few - TRBJ2-1 TRBV30 CAWGANDEQFF TGTGCCTGGGGGGCTAACGATGAGCAGTTCTTC
few - TRBJ1-5 TRBV7-9 CASSLVGGNQPQHF TGTGCCAGCAGCTTAGTAGGGGGCAATCAGCCCCAGCATTTT
- TRBD1 TRBJ1-5 TRBV7-2 CASSLRTGGWTNQPQHF TGTGCCAGCAGCCTACGGACAGGGGGTTGGACCAATCAGCCCCAGCATTTT
few - TRBJ2-7 TRBV6-1 CASSADSLYEQYF TGTGCCAGCAGTGCCGACAGCCTCTACGAGCAGTACTTC
few TRBD1 TRBJ1-1 TRBV7-9 CASSTRQGLEAFF TGTGCCAGCAGCACCCGACAGGGCTTGGAAGCTTTCTTT
few - TRBJ1-2 TRBV19 CASSRDTYGYTF TGTGCCAGTAGTCGGGACACCTATGGCTACACCTTC
- - TRBJ1-1 TRBV7-2 CASELFPGAKTEAFF TGTGCCAGCGAGCTCTTCCCAGGGGCTAAGACTGAAGCTTTCTTT
few TRBD1 TRBJ2-7 TRBV7-9 CASSLRTGTYEQYF TGTGCCAGCAGCCTACGGACAGGGACCTACGAGCAGTACTTC
few - TRBJ1-5 TRBV28 CASSLERSWQPQHF TGTGCCAGCAGTTTAGAAAGGAGCTGGCAGCCCCAGCATTTT
few - TRBJ1-1 TRBV6-6 CASRRTPNTEAFF TGTGCCAGCAGACGGACACCGAACACTGAAGCTTTCTTT
- TRBD1 TRBJ1-1 TRBV18 CASSQDRGRTEAFF TGTGCCAGCTCACAAGACAGGGGTCGGACTGAAGCTTTCTTT
- - TRBJ2-6 TRBV2 CASRGVEPGANVLTF TGTGCCAGCAGAGGGGTAGAACCTGGGGCCAACGTCCTGACTTTC
- - TRBJ1-2 TRBV4-3 CASSQDPGEGYGYTF TGCGCCAGCAGCCAAGACCCAGGGGAGGGCTATGGCTACACCTTC
- - TRBJ2-7 TRBV30 CAWSVGRGSYEQYF TGTGCCTGGAGTGTGGGAAGGGGCTCCTACGAGCAGTACTTC
few - TRBJ2-5 TRBV7-8 CASSLKWAGETQYF TGTGCCAGCAGTTTAAAGTGGGCGGGGGAGACCCAGTACTTC